This entry lists 4 T cell receptor beta chains sequenced from one sample in a study of T cell responses to AZD1222 COVID-19 vaccine. Sequencing was performed with immunoSEQ multiplex PCR; in TCRdb, only in-frame clones are kept and a portion is missing. The data contain some 15,000 clones, about 88% of them singletons. Sequenced here: peripheral blood, sampled 28 days after the second AZD1222 dose. The receptors stem from an adult who received the AZD1222 COVID-19 vaccine.

This rearrangement joins TRBV2 to TRBJ2-3, with D unclear. V shed 6 bases and J shed 0 bases, with 10 bases lying between them. Germline V gene data show CDR1 as SNHLY and CDR2 as FYNNEI. This CDR3 comprises 14 residues. CDR3 region: CASRRAPSTDTQYF. The CDR3 nucleotides read TGTGCCAGCAGAAGGGCGCCTAGCACAGATACGCAGTATTTT.

V is TRBV6-5 and J is TRBJ2-2, with 11 positions matching TRBD2. This CDR3 has 13 amino acids. Trimming took 11 bases from V and 5 from J; bases not matched to a gene: 4. CDR1 MNHEY and CDR2 SVGAGI come from the germline V gene. The CDR3 DNA reads as TGTGCCGGCGCTAGCGGGAGGACCGGGGAGCTGTTTTTT. The encoded protein is CAGASGRTGELFF.

This chain's CDR3 is CASSFETGESSPLHF. The CDR3 DNA is TGCGCCAGCAGCTTCGAGACAGGGGAAAGTTCACCCCTCCACTTT. The rearrangement links TRBV5-1 to TRBJ1-6; TRBD1 aligns across 8 bases. The V and J ends lost 2 bases and 9 bases, in that order; junction bases with no gene match: 7. The CDR3 spans 15 residues. The germline CDR1 and CDR2 sequences are SGHRS and YFSETQ.

The rearrangement uses TRBV28 and TRBJ1-1, with no clear D. This CDR3 has 13 residues. Per the germline V gene, CDR1 is MDHEN and CDR2 is SYDVKM. Trimming left V 6 bases short and J 6 bases short, with 14 bases between. The CDR3 nucleotides are TGTGCCAGCAGCCAAGCCCCCCGGCCTGAAGCTTTCTTT. This codes for CASSQAPRPEAFF.